One and the same sample provided the 21 T cell receptor beta chains below, sequenced in a study of blood T cells in healthy people across ages. Then a second PCR, running about 6 to 11 cycles, was carried out with a sample-barcoded 5' primer and a J-beta primer mix. TCRdb reprocessed the 5' RACE reads with MiXCR, giving one entry per CDR3 protein. The table includes around 990,000 distinct CDR3 sequences, approximately 25% detected once. This sample also appeared in a second study, on T cells of mothers and their children.

The sample consisted of blood. These receptors all come from a girl aged 2 to 9 in good health.

The gene calls are TRBV6-6 and TRBJ2-1; TRBD1 matches 8 bases. The CDR3 runs 15 residues. Germline values: CDR1 MNHNY, CDR2 SVGAGI (reference sequence). J gave up 5 bases and V 10 bases, and 13 bases lay outside the gene matches. CDR3 sequence: CATSIPGQDHNEQFF. CDR3 bases: TGTGCCACCTCGATACCGGGACAGGATCACAATGAGCAGTTCTTC.

Only a few counts were recorded for this clonotype. The chain couples TRBV29-1 to TRBJ2-7; D unclear. CDR3 length equals 12 residues. V lost 7 bases to trimming and J lost 1 base, with 11 bases between them. CDR1 is SQVTM, CDR2 ANQGSEA, per germline. CDR3 in DNA: TGCAGCGGAACCTCAAGTTCCTACGAGCAGTACTTC. Its protein product is CSGTSSSYEQYF.

The V gene is TRBV4-1, the J gene TRBJ1-1; D uncertain. V was pared by 1 base and J by 3 bases, with 6 bases between. The CDR3 has 13 amino acids. Germline V gene data show CDR1 as MGHRA and CDR2 as YSYEKL. The CDR3 bases are TGCGCCAGCAGCCAAGGGCGGCACACTGAAGCTTTCTTT. This sequence encodes CASSQGRHTEAFF.

The chain combines TRBV11-1 with TRBJ2-2; the D gene could be TRBD1 or TRBD2 (5 bases each). CDR3 length: 21 amino acids. Germline V gene lookup returns CDR1 SGHAT and CDR2 FQDESV (reference sequence). The V end was cut by 7 bases, the J end by 4 bases, with 34 bases between. The CDR3 here is CASIGSPRDLQYQGFTGELFF. As DNA, the CDR3 is TGTGCCAGCATCGGAAGCCCCCGGGACCTCCAGTACCAAGGGTTCACCGGGGAGCTGTTTTTT.

This chain links TRBV14 with TRBJ2-1, with D perhaps being TRBD1 or TRBD2 (5 bases each). The germline V gene encodes CDR1 SGHDN and CDR2 FVKESK. V gave up 1 base and J gave up 6 bases, with 13 bases separating them. The CDR3 consists of 15 residues. The CDR3 here is CASSQVIGARNEQFF. CDR3 nucleotide sequence: TGTGCCAGCAGCCAAGTTATCGGGGCTCGCAATGAGCAGTTCTTC.

The V gene is TRBV12-3 or TRBV12-4, the J gene TRBJ2-5; 9 positions match TRBD2. Losses at the gene ends were 6 bases for V and 3 bases for J; bases not matched to a gene: 5. The CDR3 contains 14 residues. CDR3 loop: CASSRTSAEETQYF. As DNA, the CDR3 is TGTGCCAGCAGCCGGACTAGCGCCGAAGAGACCCAGTACTTC.

The chain carries TRBV7-2 and TRBJ2-7; 9 bases match TRBD1. V shed 6 bases and J 2 bases; nucleotides not matched to a gene: 5. In germline, CDR1 is SGHTA, CDR2 FQGNSA. The CDR3 sequence is 14 residues long. The CDR3 nucleotides read TGTGCCAGCAGAAAGACAGGGGGAGCCTACGAGCAGTACTTC. Protein sequence: CASRKTGGAYEQYF.

This clonotype has a handful of counts. The chain joins TRBV4-1 to TRBJ1-1; D is unclear. V dropped 3 bases and J dropped 1 base, with 12 bases sitting between them. In germline, CDR1 is MGHRA, CDR2 YSYEKL. This CDR3 has 15 residues. CDR3 sequence (DNA): TGCGCCAGCAGCCAGCGCCTAACCGCGAACACTGAAGCTTTCTTT. It specifies CASSQRLTANTEAFF.

This clonotype was detected a few times. This chain uses TRBV7-2 with TRBJ2-2; tentative D call: TRBD2 (6 bases). Trimming took off 5 bases at V and 4 bases at J, with 11 bases between the two ends. The germline V gene encodes CDR1 SGHTA and CDR2 FQGNSA. The CDR3 sequence is 14 residues long. CDR3 coding DNA: TGTGCCAGCAGCCTCGAGCGGGCCACCGGGGAGCTGTTTTTT. This encodes CASSLERATGELFF.

The chain employs TRBV7-3 and TRBJ2-1; D may correspond to TRBD1 or TRBD2 (5 bases each). Matching the DNA end better, TRBJ2-5 makes the J call doubtful. Germline values: CDR1 SGHTA, CDR2 FQGTGA. The CDR3 length is 15 residues. In DNA, the CDR3 is TGTGCCAGCAGCGTTGATTCCGGGGCCCAAGAGACCCAGTACTTC. Its translation is CASSVDSGAQETQYF.

This clonotype was picked up many times. The chain uses TRBV20-1 and TRBJ2-2; weak D call: TRBD1 (5 bases). Germline assignment: CDR1 DFQATT and CDR2 SNEGSKA (reference sequence). The CDR3 spans 16 residues. Trimming pared 0 bases from V and 4 bases from J, leaving 15 bases between. This CDR3 is CSARDFRAGITGELFF. Here the CDR3 DNA reads TGCAGTGCTAGAGACTTCAGGGCTGGAATCACCGGGGAGCTGTTTTTT.

The V gene is TRBV9, the J gene TRBJ2-2; 9 positions match TRBD2. The ends lost 6 bases at V and 7 bases at J; junction bases unmatched: 13. The CDR3 is made up of 16 amino acids. The germline V gene has CDR1 SGDLS and CDR2 YYNGEE. The CDR3 protein is CASTSDGGRGGGELFF. The CDR3 DNA reads as TGTGCCAGCACCTCAGATGGCGGGAGGGGTGGCGGGGAGCTGTTTTTT.

There are a few counts of this clonotype. The V call is TRBV7-2, the J call TRBJ2-5, with D possibly matching TRBD1 (6 bases). The V end was cut by 5 bases, the J end by 5 bases, with 15 bases between. The CDR3 covers 14 residues. Germline V gene lookup returns CDR1 SGHTA and CDR2 FQGNSA. The CDR3: CASSPNRDEETQYF. The CDR3 DNA is TGTGCCAGCAGCCCGAACAGGGATGAGGAGACCCAGTACTTC.

The genes are TRBV5-1 and TRBJ2-3; 8 bases map to TRBD2. The J segment lost 0 bases and the V segment lost 7 bases, leaving 7 bases of the junction unmatched. CDR1 and CDR2 from the germline V gene are SGHRS and YFSETQ. The CDR3 extends over 15 amino acids. CDR3 nucleotide sequence: TGCGCCAGCTGTAGCGGGGTCACCAGCACAGATACGCAGTATTTT. Translated: CASCSGVTSTDTQYF.

This clonotype was seen only a few times. V and J are TRBV7-9 and TRBJ1-5, with D possibly matching TRBD1 (6 bases). This CDR3 contains 12 residues. V lost 5 bases to trimming and J lost 9 bases, with 11 bases between them. Per germline, CDR1 SEHNR and CDR2 FQNEAQ (reference sequence). CDR3 sequence (DNA): TGTGCCAGCAGCGGCGAAGGGGGGCCCCAGCATTTT. Encoded protein: CASSGEGGPQHF.

J is TRBJ2-7 and V is TRBV4-1; perhaps TRBD1 as D (6 bases). Germline loops: CDR1 MGHRA, CDR2 YSYEKL. The CDR3 runs 16 residues. V was clipped by 2 bases and J by 1 base, with 15 bases between them. The CDR3 nucleotides read TGCGCCAGCAGCCAATCCGACCCAGGGGTTTCCTACGAGCAGTACTTC. Translation: CASSQSDPGVSYEQYF.

The V and J genes are TRBV7-2 and TRBJ2-3, with 9 bases matching TRBD2. The trim removed 3 bases at V and 2 bases at J, leaving 6 bases unmatched. This CDR3 is built from 16 residues. The germline gives CDR1 SGHTA, CDR2 FQGNSA. CDR3 in DNA: TGTGCCAGCAGCTTCGTAGCGGGGGAAAACACAGATACGCAGTATTTT. This translates into CASSFVAGENTDTQYF.

V and J are TRBV5-1 and TRBJ2-2; D tentatively reads TRBD1 or TRBD2 (6 bases each). CDR3 size: 16 residues. CDR1 is SGHRS and CDR2 is YFSETQ in the germline V gene. V lost 0 bases to trimming and J lost 4 bases, with 13 bases between them. DNA for the CDR3: TGCGCCAGCAGCTTGGAGGGGGGCCGGATCACCGGGGAGCTGTTTTTT. Translating it yields CASSLEGGRITGELFF.

This clonotype was counted only a few times. The V call is TRBV27, the J call TRBJ1-4, with D hard to call. V was cut by 5 bases and J by 9 bases, with 19 bases left in between. Germline V gene lookup returns CDR1 MNHEY and CDR2 SMNVEV (reference sequence). The length of the CDR3 is 15 residues. This CDR3 reads CASSGTVDGPKKLFF. DNA for the CDR3: TGTGCCAGCAGTGGAACAGTGGATGGCCCCAAAAAACTGTTTTTT.

This chain connects TRBV4-1 to TRBJ1-4, with unresolved D. The CDR3 loop spans 15 amino acids. V was trimmed by 1 base and J by 8 bases, leaving 14 bases between them. In germline, CDR1 is MGHRA, CDR2 YSYEKL. This chain's CDR3 is CASSQVGPGREKLFF. CDR3 in DNA: TGCGCCAGCAGCCAAGTTGGGCCGGGTAGGGAAAAACTGTTTTTT.

In its sample, this clonotype was seen a few times. V and J are TRBV28 and TRBJ1-5; no definite D call. CDR1 is MDHEN, CDR2 SYDVKM, per germline. Trimming took 5 bases from V and 2 from J, leaving 10 bases between them. The CDR3 sequence is 14 residues long. CDR3 protein: CASSIIWGNQPQHF. DNA for the CDR3: TGTGCCAGCAGTATTATTTGGGGCAATCAGCCCCAGCATTTT.